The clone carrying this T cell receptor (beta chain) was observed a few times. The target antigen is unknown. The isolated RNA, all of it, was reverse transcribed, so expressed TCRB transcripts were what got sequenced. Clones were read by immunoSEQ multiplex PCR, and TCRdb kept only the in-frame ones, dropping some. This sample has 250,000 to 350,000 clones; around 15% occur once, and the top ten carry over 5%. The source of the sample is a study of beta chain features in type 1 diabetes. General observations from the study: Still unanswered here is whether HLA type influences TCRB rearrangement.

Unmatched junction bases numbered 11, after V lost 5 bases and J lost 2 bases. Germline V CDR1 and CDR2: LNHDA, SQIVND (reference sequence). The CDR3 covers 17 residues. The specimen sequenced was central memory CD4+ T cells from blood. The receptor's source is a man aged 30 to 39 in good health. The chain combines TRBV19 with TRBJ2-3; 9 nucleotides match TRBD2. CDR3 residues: CASSSDWREGYTDTQYF. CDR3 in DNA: TGTGCCAGTAGTTCCGACTGGCGGGAGGGATACACAGATACGCAGTATTTT.